Listed below are T cell receptor beta chains from one sample, sequenced in a study of blood T cell repertoires in COVID-19. Here immunoSEQ multiplex PCR was the method, and the copy in TCRdb shows in-frame clones only, minus some. This sample has about 160,000 clones, with 70% to 90% found just once. Sequencing used peripheral blood. These receptors all come from a man aged 40-49 years with acute or convalescent COVID-19. The CDR3 runs from the conserved cysteine through the conserved F or W. Fields, in order: V gene, J gene, clone size, D gene, CDR3 DNA, CDR3 protein. The D gene is left open where the match is weak. The size of a clone is reported for some rows only, either as once, few or many, or as a class for expanded clones.

V: TRBV5-6; J: TRBJ1-2; size: -; D: -; DNA: TGTGCCAGCAGCTATCTCACAGGGAACTATGGCTACACCTTC; CDR3: CASSYLTGNYGYTF
V: TRBV5-4; J: TRBJ2-5; size: -; D: -; DNA: TGTGCCAGCAGCCCCACGGGAAGGGATGAAGAGACCCAGTACTTC; CDR3: CASSPTGRDEETQYF
V: TRBV3-1/TRBV3-2; J: TRBJ2-2; size: -; D: TRBD2; DNA: TGTGCCAGCAGCCCGACTAGCGGGGGAGTGAACACCGGGGAGCTGTTTTTT; CDR3: CASSPTSGGVNTGELFF
V: TRBV7-3; J: TRBJ2-2; size: -; D: TRBD1; DNA: TGTGCCAGCAGCGCGAAAGACCGACAGGGGAGTTCCAGGGAGCTGTTTTTT; CDR3: CASSAKDRQGSSRELFF
V: TRBV5-1; J: TRBJ2-5; size: once; D: -; DNA: TGCGCCAGCAGCCATGCGGGGAAAGAGACCCAGTACTTC; CDR3: CASSHAGKETQYF
V: TRBV11-1; J: TRBJ2-5; size: -; D: -; DNA: TGTGCCAGCAGCCCAAGACCCCAGGGTCAAGAGACCCAGTACTTC; CDR3: CASSPRPQGQETQYF
V: TRBV27; J: TRBJ1-3; size: -; D: -; DNA: TGTGCCAGCAGTTTAAATATCGGAAACACCATATATTTT; CDR3: CASSLNIGNTIYF
V: TRBV24-1; J: TRBJ2-1; size: -; D: -; DNA: TGTGCCACCAGTGATGTGAGCCTCCCGCGGGGTGGACCCAATGAGCAGTTCTTC; CDR3: CATSDVSLPRGGPNEQFF
V: TRBV7-3; J: TRBJ2-1; size: -; D: TRBD1; DNA: TGTGCCAGCAGCGGTCAAGGGGGCATGGGGAATGAGCAGTTCTTC; CDR3: CASSGQGGMGNEQFF
V: TRBV28; J: TRBJ1-6; size: -; D: TRBD1; DNA: TGTGCCAGCACACTCCTCCGGGACAGGGTTCCGACAAATTCACCCCTCCACTTT; CDR3: CASTLLRDRVPTNSPLHF
V: TRBV7-8; J: TRBJ2-7; size: -; D: -; DNA: TGTGCCAGCAGCGACACCGAAGCCAGAGGGTTCGCGAGTGAGCAGTACTTC; CDR3: CASSDTEARGFASEQYF
V: TRBV2; J: TRBJ2-2; size: -; D: TRBD1; DNA: TGTGCCAGCAGTGGACAGGGGGCGGCCGGGGAGCTGTTTTTT; CDR3: CASSGQGAAGELFF
V: TRBV5-1; J: TRBJ1-1; size: -; D: -; DNA: TGCGCCAGCAGGGCGGACCGGGGCACTGAAGCTTTCTTT; CDR3: CASRADRGTEAFF
V: TRBV23-1; J: TRBJ1-5; size: -; D: -; DNA: TGCGCCAGCACTCCCAGGGCGTCTTGGTCTAGCAATCAGCCCCAGCATTTT; CDR3: CASTPRASWSSNQPQHF
V: TRBV2; J: TRBJ1-1; size: few; D: -; DNA: TGTGCCAGCAAAGGACAGACGAACACTGAAGCTTTCTTT; CDR3: CASKGQTNTEAFF
V: TRBV12-3/TRBV12-4; J: TRBJ1-2; size: -; D: -; DNA: TGTGCCAGCAGCCTCGACAGTACCTATGGCTACACCTTC; CDR3: CASSLDSTYGYTF
V: TRBV11-2; J: TRBJ2-7; size: -; D: TRBD1; DNA: TGTGCCAGCAGCCAATGGGACAGACGGAACGAGCAGTACTTC; CDR3: CASSQWDRRNEQYF
V: TRBV5-5; J: TRBJ1-2; size: -; D: TRBD1; DNA: TGTGCCAGCAGCCCGACAGGGGCCAACTATGGCTACACCTTC; CDR3: CASSPTGANYGYTF
V: TRBV9; J: TRBJ2-2; size: few; D: TRBD1; DNA: TGTGCCAGCAGCGACCAGCTAGGGACAGCCACCGGGGAGCTGTTTTTT; CDR3: CASSDQLGTATGELFF
V: TRBV6-5; J: TRBJ2-1; size: -; D: TRBD2; DNA: TGTGCCAGCAGTTACTGGGGAGGGTCCTACAATGAGCAGTTCTTC; CDR3: CASSYWGGSYNEQFF
V: TRBV5-1; J: TRBJ2-4; size: -; D: -; DNA: TGCGCCAGCAGCTTGAAAGCGCAAAACATTCAGTACTTC; CDR3: CASSLKAQNIQYF
V: TRBV28; J: TRBJ1-5; size: -; D: TRBD1; DNA: TGTGCCAACCAACAGGGGGCAGGACAGCCCCAGCATTTT; CDR3: CANQQGAGQPQHF
V: TRBV3-1/TRBV3-2; J: TRBJ2-3; size: -; D: TRBD2; DNA: TGTGCCAGCAGCCCCACTAGCGGGGATAGCACAGATACGCAGTATTTT; CDR3: CASSPTSGDSTDTQYF
V: TRBV21-1; J: TRBJ1-5; size: -; D: -; DNA: TGTGCCAGCAGCACCGGACAGGGGGGCCAGCCCCAGCATTTT; CDR3: CASSTGQGGQPQHF
V: TRBV30; J: TRBJ1-1; size: -; D: -; DNA: TGTGCCTGGAGTGCACAGTCCAACACTGAAGCTTTCTTT; CDR3: CAWSAQSNTEAFF
V: TRBV4-3; J: TRBJ2-1; size: once; D: -; DNA: TGCGCCAGCAGCCAAGATGGTAGTGCCGCCTACAATGAGCAGTTCTTC; CDR3: CASSQDGSAAYNEQFF
V: TRBV7-9; J: TRBJ1-5; size: -; D: TRBD1; DNA: TGTGCCAGCAGCTTAGGATCCGGCAGGGGGCTTAGTCAGCCCCAGCATTTT; CDR3: CASSLGSGRGLSQPQHF
V: TRBV28; J: TRBJ2-5; size: -; D: TRBD2; DNA: TGTGCCAGCAGTAGGGCCGGGACTAGTGCCCGAGAGACCCAGTACTTC; CDR3: CASSRAGTSARETQYF
V: TRBV7-2; J: TRBJ2-3; size: -; D: -; DNA: TGTGCCAGCAGCTTAGAGGGACAAAGAACGCAGTATTTT; CDR3: CASSLEGQRTQYF
V: TRBV12-2; J: TRBJ1-5; size: -; D: -; DNA: TGTGCAAGTCGCCCTCAGGACAGGGGGGTGAATCAGCCCCAGCATTTT; CDR3: CASRPQDRGVNQPQHF
V: TRBV6-5; J: TRBJ2-3; size: -; D: TRBD1; DNA: TGTGCCAGCGGGAGGGACAGGGTGGGCGATACGCAGTATTTT; CDR3: CASGRDRVGDTQYF
V: TRBV5-1; J: TRBJ2-2; size: -; D: TRBD1; DNA: TGCGCCAGCAGCTCCGGGACAGGGGGCCCCGGGGAGCTGTTTTTT; CDR3: CASSSGTGGPGELFF
V: TRBV7-9; J: TRBJ2-1; size: -; D: -; DNA: TGTGCCAGCAGCCCCATCCGGGGAAGCTCCTACAATGAGCAGTTCTTC; CDR3: CASSPIRGSSYNEQFF
V: TRBV28; J: TRBJ2-5; size: -; D: TRBD2; DNA: TGTGCCAGCAGTTTCGGTCTAGCGGGGTCCCAAGAGACCCAGTACTTC; CDR3: CASSFGLAGSQETQYF
V: TRBV5-1; J: TRBJ1-6; size: -; D: -; DNA: TGCGCCAGCAGCTTGCGGCCAGGCAAGGATTCACCCCTCCACTTT; CDR3: CASSLRPGKDSPLHF
V: TRBV2; J: TRBJ2-7; size: -; D: -; DNA: TGTGCCAGCAGTCCCATCTACGAGCAGTACTTC; CDR3: CASSPIYEQYF
V: TRBV18; J: TRBJ2-3; size: -; D: TRBD1; DNA: TGTGCCAGCTACTTGACAGGGAACACAGATACGCAGTATTTT; CDR3: CASYLTGNTDTQYF
V: TRBV5-1; J: TRBJ1-1; size: few; D: -; DNA: TGCGCCAGCGGGCTAACAGGAAACACTGAAGCTTTCTTT; CDR3: CASGLTGNTEAFF
V: TRBV6-5; J: TRBJ1-2; size: -; D: -; DNA: TGTGCCAGCAGTTACGGGTCAGGGGCCCCCTATGGCTACACCTTC; CDR3: CASSYGSGAPYGYTF
V: TRBV18; J: TRBJ1-2; size: -; D: -; DNA: TGTGCCAGCTCACCTGCCGGGGTGGGCTATGGCTACACCTTC; CDR3: CASSPAGVGYGYTF
V: TRBV11-2; J: TRBJ2-2; size: -; D: TRBD2; DNA: TGTGCCAGCAGCCCTAGCGGGGGGGTCGATGGGGAGCTGTTTTTT; CDR3: CASSPSGGVDGELFF
V: TRBV18; J: TRBJ2-7; size: -; D: -; DNA: TGTGCCAGCTCACTGCTACAGGAATACGAGCAGTACTTC; CDR3: CASSLLQEYEQYF
V: TRBV3-1/TRBV3-2; J: TRBJ2-3; size: -; D: TRBD2; DNA: TGTGCCAGCAGCCAATGGCGGGGGGGTACTAGCACAGATACGCAGTATTTT; CDR3: CASSQWRGGTSTDTQYF
V: TRBV7-3; J: TRBJ1-2; size: -; D: -; DNA: TGTGCCAGCAGCTCTACAGGGATAGTGGGTGGCTACACCTTC; CDR3: CASSSTGIVGGYTF
V: TRBV14; J: TRBJ1-1; size: few; D: -; DNA: TGTGCCAGCAGCCAAGAGGCCAGGCCGAACACTGAAGCTTTCTTT; CDR3: CASSQEARPNTEAFF